These T cell receptor beta chains were read from a single sample in a study of control samples from healthy donors and cancer patients. TCRdb's table, derived via immunoSEQ multiplex PCR, lists solely in-frame clones and lacks some. Seen here are about 120,000 clones, approximately 90% observed once, and the top ten hold 9% to 13%. Sequencing was carried out using blood. The receptors shown here come from a man aged 25-45 years in good health. Each CDR3 is given with its conserved first and last residue. Fields, in order: CDR3 protein, CDR3 DNA, D gene, clone size, V gene, J gene. The D gene is left open where the match is weak. Size is stated for part of the rows, as once, few or many counts, or as a class when the clone is expanded.

CATSDFGLNYGYTF	TGTGCCACCAGTGATTTTGGGCTCAACTATGGCTACACCTTC	.	.	TRBV24-1	TRBJ1-2
CASSFGGQPEQFF	TGTGCCAGCAGCTTCGGAGGACAGCCTGAGCAGTTCTTC	.	.	TRBV5-5	TRBJ2-1
CASGLVVSRDNEKLFF	TGTGCTAGTGGTTTGGTAGTTTCCCGGGACAATGAAAAACTGTTTTTT	.	.	TRBV12-5	TRBJ1-4
CASSPIDGPRLFF	TGTGCCAGCAGCCCGATAGACGGGCCTAGACTGTTTTTT	.	.	TRBV13	TRBJ1-4
CASSLSGGLSSYNEQFF	TGTGCCAGCAGTTTATCGGGGGGGTTGAGCTCCTACAATGAGCAGTTCTTC	TRBD2	.	TRBV27	TRBJ2-1
CASKPGLTNYSYTF	TGTGCCAGCAAACCCGGATTAACTAACTATAGCTACACCTTC	.	.	TRBV7-8	TRBJ1-2
CASRDPGQGKGDF	TGTGCCAGCAGGGACCCGGGACAGGGAAAAGGGGACTTC	TRBD1	few	TRBV2	TRBJ2-5
CASSLGTSPTYNEQFF	TGTGCCAGCAGCTTAGGAACTAGCCCCACCTACAATGAGCAGTTCTTC	.	.	TRBV11-2	TRBJ2-1
CASSIKNRGNEQYF	TGTGCCAGTAGTATTAAGAACAGGGGAAACGAGCAGTACTTC	TRBD1	.	TRBV19	TRBJ2-7
CASSLASSLTGAFF	TGTGCCAGCAGCTTGGCCAGCTCTTTAACCGGAGCTTTCTTT	.	.	TRBV5-6	TRBJ1-1
CASSQEAFNYGYTF	TGCGCCAGCAGCCAAGAAGCCTTTAACTATGGCTACACCTTC	.	.	TRBV4-1	TRBJ1-2
CASSQAANTGELFF	TGTGCCAGCAGCCAGGCAGCGAACACCGGGGAGCTGTTTTTT	.	.	TRBV25-1	TRBJ2-2
CASKQAAANTGELFF	TGCGCCAGCAAACAAGCAGCTGCGAACACCGGGGAGCTGTTTTTT	.	.	TRBV5-1	TRBJ2-2
CASSVDREKNIQYF	TGCGCCAGCAGCGTGGACAGGGAGAAAAACATTCAGTACTTC	TRBD1	.	TRBV5-1	TRBJ2-4
CAISESLGVQPSNYGYTF	TGTGCCATCAGTGAGTCATTAGGGGTACAGCCATCTAACTATGGCTACACCTTC	.	.	TRBV10-3	TRBJ1-2
CATQAGLGSNTQYF	TGTGCCACCCAAGCGGGACTCGGATCAAATACGCAGTATTTT	TRBD2	.	TRBV6-5	TRBJ2-3
CSVFRLRTDTQYF	TGCAGCGTCTTCAGGCTTCGCACAGATACGCAGTATTTT	.	.	TRBV29-1	TRBJ2-3
CASQTGGSNTEAFF	TGTGCCAGCCAAACAGGGGGCTCGAACACTGAAGCTTTCTTT	TRBD1	.	TRBV5-4	TRBJ1-1
CASSEEVGGAYYGYTF	TGTGCCAGCAGTGAAGAGGTAGGGGGGGCGTACTATGGCTACACCTTC	.	.	TRBV6-1	TRBJ1-2
CASGLRLTEGNVLGPGRQPQHF	TGTGCTAGTGGTTTGAGGTTAACAGAAGGGAACGTTCTGGGGCCCGGGAGACAGCCCCAGCATTTT	.	.	TRBV12-5	TRBJ1-5